This paragraph reports one T cell receptor beta chain. What it binds is unknown. The CDR3 loop spans 14 amino acids. V dropped 0 bases and J dropped 6 bases, with 11 bases sitting between them. Germline CDR1 is SGDLS and CDR2 is YYNGEE. TCRdb's copy holds only in-frame clones and misses some; the assay was immunoSEQ multiplex PCR. The data hold more than 30,000 clones, with 80% to 90% observed a single time. The data belong to a study of chemoradiotherapy in HPV16-positive cancers. In the study overall: Functional T-cell assays on a couple of HPV16-positive patients' cells defined candidate HPV-specific clones and common TCR motifs.

Notes on the study in general: The functional HPV-specific definition rests on just two HPV16-positive patients. Non-HPV-specific T cells did not expand in tumors during treatment, whereas candidate HPV-specific clones and E7-related motifs did.

Samples were taken several times over chemoradiotherapy. The receptor's source is a human donor with HPV-associated anogenital cancer. The chain employs TRBV9 and TRBJ2-3; D is ambiguous. The sample here was blood, taken from a patient who underwent chemoradiotherapy. This chain's CDR3 is CASSVGTPGDTQYF. The CDR3, as DNA: TGTGCCAGCAGCGTAGGGACGCCCGGGGATACGCAGTATTTT.